The 18 T cell receptor beta chains listed next were all sequenced from one sample in a study of shared clonotypes between healthy human individuals (TCRdb year 2020). Library method: the immunoSEQ multiplex PCR assay. In its TCRdb copy, this immuneACCESS table keeps in-frame sequences only and misses some clones. Where compared with another copy, unresolved V genes explain less than half of these, and the others have no known cause. The table for this sample lists 950,000 to 1,100,000 clones; about 77% of them were counted only once. In total, the top ten clones hold about 1.5% of the sample. Sequenced input: memory CD4+ T cells sorted from blood. The sample's cell subset or site label is to be understood as: CD45RA-negative fraction. These receptors all stem from a man between 18 and 35 years old in good health.

Comment on this clone: The same CDR3 can be traced to other DNA sequences in this sample. The genes are TRBV27 and TRBJ2-1, with D perhaps TRBD1 (5 bases). CDR3 size: 13 residues. V was pared by 2 bases and J by 4 bases, with 6 bases between. Germline V gene sequence: CDR1 MNHEY, CDR2 SMNVEV (reference sequence). CDR3 coding DNA: TGTGCCAGCAGTTTAACAGGTTACAATGAGCAGTTCTTC. It codes for CASSLTGYNEQFF.

This clone was observed a handful of times. The CDR3 DNA follows: TGTGCCTGGAGTCAGACGGGGGAGACCCAGTACTTC. The encoded protein is CAWSQTGETQYF. This chain connects TRBV30 to TRBJ2-5; TRBD2 is a possible D gene (5 bases). Germline lookup yields CDR1 GTSNPN and CDR2 SVGIG (reference sequence). Trimming cost V 2 bases and J 5 bases, with 9 bases left between them. The CDR3 is 12 amino acids.

The J gene is TRBJ2-7, the V gene TRBV7-9; weak D call: TRBD2 (5 bases). The V and J ends lost 10 bases and 6 bases respectively, with 13 bases between them. This CDR3 is built from 11 residues. Per the germline V gene, CDR1 is SEHNR and CDR2 is FQNEAQ (reference sequence). CDR3 in DNA: TGTGCCACCAACCTTGGAGGCGAGCAGTACTTC. Protein sequence: CATNLGGEQYF.

The rearrangement links TRBV29-1 to TRBJ1-3, with TRBD1 matching over 7 bases. V dropped 0 bases and J dropped 1; count of bases not matched to a gene: 3. Germline CDR1 is SQVTM and CDR2 is ANQGSEA. The CDR3 extends over 15 amino acids. Here the CDR3 DNA reads TGCAGCGTTGAAGACAGGGACAGTTCTGGAAACACCATATATTTT. It yields the protein CSVEDRDSSGNTIYF.

This clone showed up just once. The chain has TRBV13 and TRBJ2-2; possibly TRBD2 for D (6 bases). Germline loops: CDR1 PRHDT, CDR2 FYEKMQ (reference sequence). The CDR3 runs 15 residues. Between the trimmed V and J ends, which lost 5 bases and 2 bases, there was a span of 12 bases. Here the CDR3 reads CASSAPGLNTGELFF. In DNA, the CDR3 is TGTGCCAGCAGCGCACCGGGACTTAACACCGGGGAGCTGTTTTTT.

V usage is TRBV30 and J usage is TRBJ2-5; possible D gene TRBD2, 6 bases. The CDR3 consists of 14 residues. Trimming stripped 3 bases from V and 4 bases from J, with 15 bases between. Germline CDR1 reads GTSNPN; CDR2 reads SVGIG (reference sequence). This CDR3 reads CAWSRTAGRETQYF. The CDR3 nucleotides read TGTGCCTGGAGCAGGACTGCCGGGAGAGAGACCCAGTACTTC.

The CDR3 coding sequence is TGTGCCAGCAGCGCACGCCTCGGCGTCTCCTACGAGCAGTACTTC. Protein: CASSARLGVSYEQYF. This rearrangement joins TRBV7-8 to TRBJ2-7; D is unclear. Trimming shortened V by 5 bases and J by 0 bases, and 14 bases separated the two germline ends. The CDR3 length is 15 residues. Germline V gene data show CDR1 as SGHVS and CDR2 as FQNEAQ.

The chain links TRBV4-1 to TRBJ2-5; possible D gene TRBD2, 5 bases. The CDR3 is 16 residues long. V gave up 3 bases and J gave up 0 bases, with 14 bases separating them. CDR1 is MGHRA, CDR2 YSYEKL, per germline. This chain's CDR3 is CASSHIEGANQETQYF. CDR3 coding DNA: TGCGCCAGCAGCCACATAGAGGGAGCGAACCAAGAGACCCAGTACTTC.

This clone was counted a few times. The V call is TRBV30, the J call TRBJ2-1, with D unclear. The germline V and J ends were trimmed by 4 bases and 8 bases, with 9 bases remaining between them. The germline V gene has CDR1 GTSNPN and CDR2 SVGIG (reference sequence). The CDR3 consists of 11 residues. In nucleotides, the CDR3 is TGTGCCTGGATGGTCAGAGATGAGCAGTTCTTC. This encodes CAWMVRDEQFF.

This rearrangement joins TRBV7-9 to TRBJ1-4; 7 bases match TRBD1. The CDR3 length is 17 residues. Trimming at V came to 4 bases and at J to 5 bases, leaving 13 bases not matched to a gene. CDR1 and CDR2 from the germline V gene are SEHNR and FQNEAQ (reference sequence). The CDR3 DNA reads as TGTGCCAGCAGCTCTCGGGATCTGGCAGGGGGGAATGAAAAACTGTTTTTT. Protein sequence: CASSSRDLAGGNEKLFF.

Only one count was recorded for this clone. The J gene is TRBJ1-4, the V gene TRBV6-5; 8 bases agree with TRBD1. Germline CDR1 and CDR2: MNHEY and SVGAGI. With 8 bases clipped from V and 4 bases from J, the junction kept 3 bases outside the gene matches. The CDR3 is 13 residues long. The CDR3 is CASQGAFNEKLFF. DNA of the CDR3: TGTGCCAGCCAGGGGGCCTTTAATGAAAAACTGTTTTTT.

The chain joins TRBV5-4 to TRBJ2-7, with 8 bases identical to TRBD2. The V gene end was trimmed by 4 bases and the J gene end by 1 base; junction bases not matched to a gene: 4. The CDR3 consists of 14 residues. Germline V lookup: CDR1 SGHNT, CDR2 YYREEE (reference sequence). This chain's CDR3 is CASSRTSLSYEQYF. The CDR3 DNA is TGTGCCAGCAGCCGGACTAGCCTATCCTACGAGCAGTACTTC. The full variable domain, with the rest looked up from reference TRBV5-4 and TRBJ2-7, is ETGVTQSPTHLIKTRGQQVTLRCSSQSGHNTVSWYQQALGQGPQFIFQYYREEENGRGNFPPRFSGLQFPNYSSELNVNALELDDSALYLCASSRTSLSYEQYFGPGTRLTVT.

This clone was observed many times. The chain joins TRBV30 to TRBJ1-3, with a tentative D call TRBD1 (6 bases). Looked up from germline, CDR1 is GTSNPN and CDR2 is SVGIG (reference sequence). CDR3 length: 15 residues. Trimming pared 5 bases from V and 2 bases from J, leaving 16 bases between. DNA for the CDR3: TGTGCCTGGGTTAACTGGGGGGCAACTGGAAACACCATATATTTT. This sequence encodes CAWVNWGATGNTIYF.

This chain uses TRBV11-2 with TRBJ2-5; D uncertain. Germline V lookup: CDR1 SGHAT, CDR2 FQNNGV. The germline V and J ends were trimmed by 1 base and 0 bases, with 6 bases remaining between them. The CDR3 consists of 14 residues. CDR3 coding DNA: TGTGCCAGCAGCTTAGGCCTGTACCAAGAGACCCAGTACTTC. It encodes CASSLGLYQETQYF. The full variable domain, in which reference TRBV11-2 and TRBJ2-5 provide the parts outside the CDR3, is EAGVAQSPRYKIIEKRQSVAFWCNPISGHATLYWYQQILGQGPKLLIQFQNNGVVDDSQLPKDRFSAERLKGVDSTLKIQPAKLEDSAVYLCASSLGLYQETQYFGPGTRLLVL.

Concerning this clone itself: At one end the junction does not follow the germline gene, possibly because of a read error. V is TRBV6-6 and J is TRBJ2-5, with D uncertain. The CDR3 has 12 amino acids. Germline V gives CDR1 MNHNY, CDR2 SVGAGI (reference sequence). CDR3 DNA: TGTGCCAGCAGTCGAGAACAAGTGACCCAGTACTTC. As protein: CASSREQVTQYF.

This clone has at least ten counts. The same CDR3 is also encoded by other DNA sequences in this sample. The chain links TRBV7-6 to TRBJ1-2; 7 bases are shared with TRBD1. Trimming cost V 5 bases and J 2 bases; bases outside gene matches: 2. Per germline, CDR1 SGHVS and CDR2 FNYEAQ. The CDR3 runs 13 residues. The CDR3 DNA reads TGTGCCAGCAGCCCGACAGGGAACTATGGCTACACCTTC. Amino acid sequence: CASSPTGNYGYTF.

In this sample, this clone turned up once. The germline gene is not matched at one end of the junction; a read error may be the cause. The chain is built from TRBV7-7 and TRBJ2-5, with D possibly matching TRBD2 (5 bases). CDR3 length: 14 residues. From germline, CDR1 is SSHAT and CDR2 FNYEAQ (reference sequence). The CDR3 region has the DNA TGTGCTAGCAGCTTAGCTCCAGCGGAGGAGACCCAGTACTTC. Its translation is CASSLAPAEETQYF.

Points on this clone: A single base is all that separates this from a far larger clone, so a read error is likely. Other DNA sequences in the same sample also yield this CDR3. This chain joins TRBV7-9 and TRBJ2-1; perhaps TRBD2 as D (6 bases). The CDR3 is made up of 13 amino acids. Germline V gene data show CDR1 as SEHNR and CDR2 as FQNEAQ (reference sequence). V dropped 5 bases and J dropped 4 bases, with 9 bases sitting between them. The CDR3 here is CASSGSGYNEQFF. The CDR3 nucleotides are TGTGCCAGCAGCGGGAGCGGGTACAATGAGCAGTTCTTC.